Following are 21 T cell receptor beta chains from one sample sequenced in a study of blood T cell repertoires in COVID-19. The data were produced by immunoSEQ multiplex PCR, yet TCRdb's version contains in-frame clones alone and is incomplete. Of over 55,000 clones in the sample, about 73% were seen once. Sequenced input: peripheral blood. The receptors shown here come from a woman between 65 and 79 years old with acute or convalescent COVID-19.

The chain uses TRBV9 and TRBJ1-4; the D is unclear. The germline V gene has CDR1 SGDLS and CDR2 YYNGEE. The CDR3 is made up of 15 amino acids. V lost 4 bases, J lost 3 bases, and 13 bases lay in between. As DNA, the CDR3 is TGTGCCAGCAGCTTTTACAGCGGGGCTAATGAAAAACTGTTTTTT. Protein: CASSFYSGANEKLFF.

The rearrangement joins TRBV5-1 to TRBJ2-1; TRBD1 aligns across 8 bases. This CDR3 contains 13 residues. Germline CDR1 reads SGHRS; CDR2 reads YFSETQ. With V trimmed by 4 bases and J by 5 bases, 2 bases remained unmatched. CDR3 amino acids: CASSRGQDNEQFF. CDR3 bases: TGCGCCAGCAGCAGGGGACAGGACAATGAGCAGTTCTTC.

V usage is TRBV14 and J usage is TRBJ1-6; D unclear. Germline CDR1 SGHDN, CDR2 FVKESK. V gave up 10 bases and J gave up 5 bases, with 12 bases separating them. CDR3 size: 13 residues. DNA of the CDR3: TGTGCCACCCGACTGGTGGATAATTCACCCCTCCACTTT. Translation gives CATRLVDNSPLHF.

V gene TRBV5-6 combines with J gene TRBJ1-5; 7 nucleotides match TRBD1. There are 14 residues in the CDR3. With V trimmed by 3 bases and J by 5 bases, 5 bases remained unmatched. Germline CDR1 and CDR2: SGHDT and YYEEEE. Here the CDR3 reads CASSSWQGDQPQHF. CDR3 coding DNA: TGTGCCAGCAGCTCTTGGCAGGGGGATCAGCCCCAGCATTTT.

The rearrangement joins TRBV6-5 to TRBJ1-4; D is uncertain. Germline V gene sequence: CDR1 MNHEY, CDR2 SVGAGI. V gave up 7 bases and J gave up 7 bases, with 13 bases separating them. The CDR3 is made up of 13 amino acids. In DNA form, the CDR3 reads TGTGCCAGCAAATCGCATGGAGGTGAAAAACTGTTTTTT. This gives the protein CASKSHGGEKLFF.

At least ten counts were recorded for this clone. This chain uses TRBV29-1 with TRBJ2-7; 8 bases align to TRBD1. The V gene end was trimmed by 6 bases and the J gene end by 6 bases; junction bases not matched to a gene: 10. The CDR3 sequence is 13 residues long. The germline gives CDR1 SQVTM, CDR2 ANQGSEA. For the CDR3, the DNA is TGCAGCGTCGGCTCCCAGGGGGCCGGCGAGCAGTACTTC. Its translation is CSVGSQGAGEQYF.

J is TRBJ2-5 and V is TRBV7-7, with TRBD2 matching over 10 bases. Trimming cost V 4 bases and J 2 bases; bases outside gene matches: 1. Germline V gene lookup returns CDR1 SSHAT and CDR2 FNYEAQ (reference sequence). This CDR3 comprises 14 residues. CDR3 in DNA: TGTGCCAGCAGCTCACTAGCGGGGCAAGAGACCCAGTACTTC. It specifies CASSSLAGQETQYF.

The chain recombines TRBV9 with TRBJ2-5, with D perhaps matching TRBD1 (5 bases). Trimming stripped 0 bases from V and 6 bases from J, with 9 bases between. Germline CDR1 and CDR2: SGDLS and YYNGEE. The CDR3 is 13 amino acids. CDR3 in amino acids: CASSVAGWQTQYF. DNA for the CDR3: TGTGCCAGCAGCGTAGCAGGGTGGCAGACCCAGTACTTC.

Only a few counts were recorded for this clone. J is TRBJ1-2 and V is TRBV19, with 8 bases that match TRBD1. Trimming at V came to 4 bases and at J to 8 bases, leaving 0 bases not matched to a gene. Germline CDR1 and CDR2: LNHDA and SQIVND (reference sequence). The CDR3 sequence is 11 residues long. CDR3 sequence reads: CASSTGGGYTF. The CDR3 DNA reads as TGTGCCAGTAGTACAGGGGGCGGCTACACCTTC.

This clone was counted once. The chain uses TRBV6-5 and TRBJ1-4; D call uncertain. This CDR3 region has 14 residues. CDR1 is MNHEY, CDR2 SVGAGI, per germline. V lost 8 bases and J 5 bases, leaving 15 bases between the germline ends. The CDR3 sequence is CASREWARNEKLFF. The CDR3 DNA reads TGTGCCAGCCGAGAATGGGCAAGGAATGAAAAACTGTTTTTT.

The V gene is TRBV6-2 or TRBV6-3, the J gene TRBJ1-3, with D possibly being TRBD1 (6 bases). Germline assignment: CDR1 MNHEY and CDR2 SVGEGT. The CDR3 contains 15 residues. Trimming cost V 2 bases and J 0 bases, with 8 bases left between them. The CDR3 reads CASSYGGASGNTIYF. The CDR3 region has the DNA TGTGCCAGCAGTTACGGGGGCGCCTCTGGAAACACCATATATTTT.

CDR3 DNA sequence: TGTGCCAGCAGTGACGTGCGGGGATCCTATGGCTACACCTTC. It specifies CASSDVRGSYGYTF. This chain uses TRBV2 with TRBJ1-2; D is uncertain. The germline gives CDR1 SNHLY, CDR2 FYNNEI. The V and J ends lost 3 bases and 4 bases respectively, with 12 bases between them. The CDR3 is 14 amino acids.

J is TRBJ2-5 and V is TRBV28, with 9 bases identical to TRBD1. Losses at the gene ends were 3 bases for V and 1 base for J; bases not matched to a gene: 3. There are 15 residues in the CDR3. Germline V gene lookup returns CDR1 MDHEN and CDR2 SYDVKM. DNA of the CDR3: TGTGCCAGCAGTTTTCCGGGACAGGGCCAAGAGACCCAGTACTTC. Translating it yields CASSFPGQGQETQYF.

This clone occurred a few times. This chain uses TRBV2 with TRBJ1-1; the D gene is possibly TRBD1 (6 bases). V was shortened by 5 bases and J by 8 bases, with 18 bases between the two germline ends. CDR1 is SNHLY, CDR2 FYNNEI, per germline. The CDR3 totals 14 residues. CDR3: CASSRTVSEPEAFF. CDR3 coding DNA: TGTGCCAGCAGTAGGACAGTCTCAGAACCCGAAGCTTTCTTT.

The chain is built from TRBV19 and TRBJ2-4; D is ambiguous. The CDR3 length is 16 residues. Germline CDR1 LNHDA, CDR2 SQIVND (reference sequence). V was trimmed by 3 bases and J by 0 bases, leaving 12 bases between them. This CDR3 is CASSIVGFVAKNIQYF. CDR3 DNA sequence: TGTGCCAGTAGTATTGTGGGCTTCGTAGCCAAAAACATTCAGTACTTC.

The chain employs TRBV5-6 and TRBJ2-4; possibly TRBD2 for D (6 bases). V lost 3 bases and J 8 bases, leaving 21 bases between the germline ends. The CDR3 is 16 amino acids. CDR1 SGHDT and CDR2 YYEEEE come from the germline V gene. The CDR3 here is CASSSLAGIGGDIQYF. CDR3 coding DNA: TGTGCCAGCAGCTCGCTGGCAGGGATCGGGGGAGACATTCAGTACTTC.

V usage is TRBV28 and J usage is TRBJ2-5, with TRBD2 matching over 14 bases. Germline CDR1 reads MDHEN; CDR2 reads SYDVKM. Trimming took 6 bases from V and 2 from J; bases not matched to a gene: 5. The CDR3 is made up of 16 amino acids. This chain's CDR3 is CASSRTSGRPQETQYF. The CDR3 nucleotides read TGTGCCAGCAGCAGGACTAGCGGGAGGCCGCAAGAGACCCAGTACTTC.

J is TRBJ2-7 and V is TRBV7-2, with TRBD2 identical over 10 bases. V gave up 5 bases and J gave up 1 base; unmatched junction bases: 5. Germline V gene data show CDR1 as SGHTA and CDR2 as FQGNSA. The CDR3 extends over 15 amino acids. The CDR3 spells CASSLSGRASYEQYF. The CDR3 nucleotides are TGTGCCAGCAGCCTAAGCGGGAGGGCATCCTACGAGCAGTACTTC.

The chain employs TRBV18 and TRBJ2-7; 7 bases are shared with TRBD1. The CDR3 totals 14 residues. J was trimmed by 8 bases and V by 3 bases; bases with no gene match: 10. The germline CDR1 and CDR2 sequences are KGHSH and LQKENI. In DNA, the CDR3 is TGTGCCAGCTCACCTACTAAGACAGGGAGCAAGCAGTACTTC. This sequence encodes CASSPTKTGSKQYF.

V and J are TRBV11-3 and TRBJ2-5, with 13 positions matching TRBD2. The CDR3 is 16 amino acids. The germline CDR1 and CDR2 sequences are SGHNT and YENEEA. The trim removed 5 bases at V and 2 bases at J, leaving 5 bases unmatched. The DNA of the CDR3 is TGTGCCAGCAGCCCCGGACTAGCGGGGGCACAAGAGACCCAGTACTTC. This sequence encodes CASSPGLAGAQETQYF.

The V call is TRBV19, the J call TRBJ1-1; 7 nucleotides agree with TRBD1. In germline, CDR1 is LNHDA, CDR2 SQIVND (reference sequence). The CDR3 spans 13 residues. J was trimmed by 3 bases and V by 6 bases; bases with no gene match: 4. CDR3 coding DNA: TGTGCCAGTAGCGTGACAGGGCACACTGAAGCTTTCTTT. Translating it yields CASSVTGHTEAFF.